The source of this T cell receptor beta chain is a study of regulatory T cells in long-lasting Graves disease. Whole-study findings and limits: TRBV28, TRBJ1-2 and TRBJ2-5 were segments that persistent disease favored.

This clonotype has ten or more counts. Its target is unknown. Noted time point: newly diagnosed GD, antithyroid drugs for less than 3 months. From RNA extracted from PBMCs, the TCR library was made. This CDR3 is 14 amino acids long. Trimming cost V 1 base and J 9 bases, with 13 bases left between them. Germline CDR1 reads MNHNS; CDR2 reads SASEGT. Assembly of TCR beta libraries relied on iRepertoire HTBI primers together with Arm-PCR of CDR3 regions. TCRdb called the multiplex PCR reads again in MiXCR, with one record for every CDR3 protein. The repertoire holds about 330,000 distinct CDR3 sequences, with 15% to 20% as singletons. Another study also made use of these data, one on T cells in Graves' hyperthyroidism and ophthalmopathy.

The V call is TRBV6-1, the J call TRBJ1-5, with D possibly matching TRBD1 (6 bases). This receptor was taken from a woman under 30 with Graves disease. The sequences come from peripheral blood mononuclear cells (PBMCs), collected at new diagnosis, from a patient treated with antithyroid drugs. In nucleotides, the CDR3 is TGTGCCAGCAGTGAAGGGCAGGGGCAATTGCCCCAGCATTTT. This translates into CASSEGQGQLPQHF.